This T cell receptor beta chain came from a study of T cells in localized non-small cell lung cancer. Regarding this clone: Its antigen is as yet unknown.

The method was immunoSEQ multiplex PCR; TCRdb's version includes in-frame clones alone and lacks a portion of them. The table includes about 11,000 clones, 90% detected once. The study, taken as a whole, reports: Adjacent lung was found to contain a median about 60 of the top 100 tumor clones. Highest T cell clonality was seen in uninvolved adjacent lung, surpassing that measured in tumor. Because only a single region of the tumor was sequenced, heterogeneity remains possible.

The receptor was derived from an older male donor with stage III lung adenocarcinoma. The source was peripheral blood, collected before any cancer treatment.

The CDR3 region has the DNA TGCGCCAGCAGTGACGGGGGAGCGGGGAACAATGAGCAGTTCTTC. This translates into CASSDGGAGNNEQFF. The J gene is TRBJ2-1, the V gene TRBV10-1; TRBD2 matches at 7 bases. This CDR3 has 15 amino acids. Losses at the gene ends were 3 bases for V and 5 bases for J; bases not matched to a gene: 7. Germline CDR1 reads WNHNN; CDR2 reads SYGVQD (reference sequence).